Only a few counts were recorded for the clone carrying this TCR beta chain. The sample belongs to a study of blood T cell repertoires in COVID-19. Turning to the study itself: COVID-19 samples, acute and convalescent, were from the United States, Italy and Spain. PBMCs, B-cell-depleted T cells, or T cells provided the cDNA or gDNA that made up the material.

V was cut by 4 bases and J by 10 bases, with 16 bases left in between. The CDR3 sequence is 14 residues long. The germline V gene encodes CDR1 LNHDA and CDR2 SQIVND (reference sequence). Researchers sorted participants into cohorts using their self-reported clinical history. The data were produced by immunoSEQ multiplex PCR, yet TCRdb's version contains in-frame clones alone and is incomplete. Of 150,000 or so clones in the sample, approximately 82% were seen once. The chain carries TRBV19 and TRBJ2-2; TRBD2 is a possible D gene (6 bases). The clonotype originates from a man in his 60s who had recovered from COVID-19. Sample: PBMCs or T cells enriched from blood (not recorded which). CDR3: CASSTTRLVTELFF. The CDR3 nucleotides are TGTGCCAGTAGTACAACTAGACTAGTAACGGAGCTGTTTTTT.